This T cell receptor (beta chain) was captured by sequencing in a study of T-cell memory formation after mild COVID-19. As for the study in general: Most TCR clusters belonged to a single donor.

Each CDR3 protein gets one entry after TCRdb re-called the 5' RACE reads with MiXCR. The sample carries some 120,000 distinct CDR3 sequences, approximately 16% recorded once. Germline-derived CDR1 and CDR2 are SGHRS and YFSETQ. The CDR3 loop spans 14 amino acids. The V end lost 4 bases, the J end lost 3 bases, and 14 bases lay between the germline ends. The V and J genes are TRBV5-1 and TRBJ2-7, with D possibly matching TRBD1 (6 bases). This TCR was sampled from an adult woman who had mild COVID-19 (a few samples of this study predate the infection). Cell type and time point are not known. The sample taken for sequencing was PBMCs or a T cell subset sorted from them (not recorded which). CDR3 region: CASSQQGPHYEQYF. CDR3 coding DNA: TGCGCCAGCAGCCAACAGGGACCGCACTACGAGCAGTACTTC.